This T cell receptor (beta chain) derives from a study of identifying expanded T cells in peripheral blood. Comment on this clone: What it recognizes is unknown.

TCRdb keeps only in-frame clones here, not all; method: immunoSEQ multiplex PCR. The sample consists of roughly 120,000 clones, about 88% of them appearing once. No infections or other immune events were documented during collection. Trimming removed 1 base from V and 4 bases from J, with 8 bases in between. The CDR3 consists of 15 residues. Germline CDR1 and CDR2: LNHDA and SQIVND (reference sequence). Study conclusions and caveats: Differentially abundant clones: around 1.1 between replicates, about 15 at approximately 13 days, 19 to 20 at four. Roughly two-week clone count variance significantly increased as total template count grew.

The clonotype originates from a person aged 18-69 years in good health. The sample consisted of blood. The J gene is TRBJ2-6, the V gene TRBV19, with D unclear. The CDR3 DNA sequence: TGTGCCAGTAGTATAGCCGGCGTCGGGGCCAACGTCCTGACTTTC. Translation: CASSIAGVGANVLTF.